This T cell receptor beta chain was obtained from a study of cytomegalovirus exposure and HLA in healthy donors. Trimming took off 3 bases at V and 7 bases at J, with 3 bases between the two ends. Germline CDR1 MGHDK, CDR2 SYGVNS. The CDR3 spans 11 residues. The PCR was carried out with 60 Vbeta primers and 13 Jbeta primers. Libraries were prepared by immunoSEQ multiplex PCR; TCRdb keeps only in-frame clonotypes and omits some of them. The profile covers roughly 190,000 clones, with over 60% appearing a single time and approximately 4.8% taken by the ten largest. This sequence joins TRBV25-1 and TRBJ2-2; D remains ambiguous. This clonotype was obtained from a man aged 30 to 45 in good health and CMV-seropositive. The specimen was PBMCs. The CDR3 DNA follows: TGTGCCAGCAGTGACTTCGGGGAGCTGTTTTTT. Encoded protein: CASSDFGELFF.